This TCR beta chain was observed in a study of shared clonotypes between healthy human individuals. CD45RO-negative CD8 cells positively selected for CCR7 made up the naive population, which excluded terminally differentiated effector memory CD45RA+ cells. Germline CDR1 MNHEY, CDR2 SMNVEV (reference sequence). The CDR3 contains 13 residues. Trimming took off 2 bases at V and 14 bases at J, with 18 bases between the two ends. Assay used: immunoSEQ multiplex PCR; TCRdb lists only in-frame clones, some missing. The repertoire includes about 2.1 million clones, around 93% of them detected once, and more than 1.5% sits in the top ten. This clone has a handful of counts.

The gene calls are TRBV27 and TRBJ1-2; perhaps TRBD1 as D (5 bases). The sample was naive CD8+ T cells from PBMCs. This sequence originates from a man aged 18-30 years in good health. Some clones in this sample may be carry-over from other donors' samples. CDR3 DNA: TGTGCCAGCAGTTTAAGGGACGGATATGGCTCGACCTTC. Translation gives CASSLRDGYGSTF.